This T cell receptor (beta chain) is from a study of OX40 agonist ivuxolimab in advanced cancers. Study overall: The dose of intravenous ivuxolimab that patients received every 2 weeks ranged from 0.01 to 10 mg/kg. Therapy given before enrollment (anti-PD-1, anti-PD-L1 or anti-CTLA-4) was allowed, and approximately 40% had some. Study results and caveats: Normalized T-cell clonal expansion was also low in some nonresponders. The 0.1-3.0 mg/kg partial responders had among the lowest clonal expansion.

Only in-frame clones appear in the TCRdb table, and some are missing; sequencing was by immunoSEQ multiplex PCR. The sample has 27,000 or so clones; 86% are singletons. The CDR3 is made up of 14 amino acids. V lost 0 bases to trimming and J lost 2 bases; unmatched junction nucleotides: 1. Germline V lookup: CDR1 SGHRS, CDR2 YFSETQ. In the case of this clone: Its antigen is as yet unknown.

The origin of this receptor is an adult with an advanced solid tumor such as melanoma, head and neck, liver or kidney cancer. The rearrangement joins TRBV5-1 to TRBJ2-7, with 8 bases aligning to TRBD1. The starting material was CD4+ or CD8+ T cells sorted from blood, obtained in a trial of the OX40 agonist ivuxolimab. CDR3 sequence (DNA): TGCGCCAGCAGCTTGGGGACAGGGACCTACGAGCAGTACTTC. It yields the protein CASSLGTGTYEQYF.